This T cell receptor (beta chain) was identified in a study of monozygotic twins with cystic fibrosis. The study's findings and limits: Clonality was generally low (median roughly 0.01), higher in the most severe patients. Nucleotide-identical clonotype sharing was significantly higher within monozygotic CF twin pairs than between unrelated CF individuals.

Clones were read by immunoSEQ multiplex PCR, and TCRdb kept only the in-frame ones, dropping some. The table records nearly 25,000 clones, about 91% of them present only once. The V segment lost 5 bases and the J segment 5 bases; nucleotides outside the gene matches: 10. The CDR3 consists of 15 residues. Germline CDR1 SEHNR, CDR2 FQNEAQ (reference sequence). On this clone: What it recognizes is unknown.

The sequence came from a girl aged 2 to 9 with cystic fibrosis. Input material: blood. The V and J genes are TRBV7-9 and TRBJ2-7; 9 bases line up with TRBD1. The CDR3 loop reads CASSPPWDRDDEQYF. In nucleotides, the CDR3 is TGTGCCAGCAGCCCGCCCTGGGACAGGGACGACGAGCAGTACTTC.